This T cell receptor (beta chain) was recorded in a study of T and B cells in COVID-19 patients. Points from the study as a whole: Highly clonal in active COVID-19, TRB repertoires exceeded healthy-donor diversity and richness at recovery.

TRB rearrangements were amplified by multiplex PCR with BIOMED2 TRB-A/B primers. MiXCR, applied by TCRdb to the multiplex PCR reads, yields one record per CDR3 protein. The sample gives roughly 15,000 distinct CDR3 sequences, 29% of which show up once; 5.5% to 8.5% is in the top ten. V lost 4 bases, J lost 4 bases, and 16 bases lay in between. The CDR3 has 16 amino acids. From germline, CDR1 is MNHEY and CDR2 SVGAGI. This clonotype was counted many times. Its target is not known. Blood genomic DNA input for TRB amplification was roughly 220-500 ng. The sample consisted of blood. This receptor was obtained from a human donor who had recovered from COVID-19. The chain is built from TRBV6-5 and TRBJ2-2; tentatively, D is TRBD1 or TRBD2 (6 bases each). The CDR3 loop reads CASSSPRGGVTGELFF. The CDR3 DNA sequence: TGTGCCAGCAGTTCCCCCAGGGGAGGCGTCACCGGGGAGCTGTTTTTT.